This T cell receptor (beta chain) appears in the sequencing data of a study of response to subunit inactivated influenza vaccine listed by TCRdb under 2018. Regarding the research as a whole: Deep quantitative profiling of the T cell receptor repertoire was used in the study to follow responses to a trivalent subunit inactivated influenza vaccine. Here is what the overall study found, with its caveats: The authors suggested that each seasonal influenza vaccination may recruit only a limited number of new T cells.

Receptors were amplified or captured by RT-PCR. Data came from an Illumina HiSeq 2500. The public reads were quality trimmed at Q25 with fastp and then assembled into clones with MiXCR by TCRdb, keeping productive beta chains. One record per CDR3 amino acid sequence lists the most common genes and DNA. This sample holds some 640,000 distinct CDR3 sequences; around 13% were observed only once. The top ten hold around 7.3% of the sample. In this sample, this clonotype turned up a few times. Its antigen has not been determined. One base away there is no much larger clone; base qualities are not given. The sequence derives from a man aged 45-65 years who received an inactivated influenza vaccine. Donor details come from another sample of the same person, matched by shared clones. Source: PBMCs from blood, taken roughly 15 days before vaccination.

The sequenced DNA: TGTGCCAGCAGTTATTCGAGCTCTAACTACAATGAGCAGTTCTTC. This codes for CASSYSSSNYNEQFF. The sequence is built from TRBV6-5 and TRBJ2-1, with the D gene uncertain. V and J lose 3 bases and 3 bases, and a span of 12 bases separates them. The cysteine opens and the phenylalanine closes a CDR3 of 15 amino acids. The DNA shown is the 45-base CDR3, in frame from base 1. From the germline V gene, CDR1 is MNHEY and CDR2 is SVGAGI.